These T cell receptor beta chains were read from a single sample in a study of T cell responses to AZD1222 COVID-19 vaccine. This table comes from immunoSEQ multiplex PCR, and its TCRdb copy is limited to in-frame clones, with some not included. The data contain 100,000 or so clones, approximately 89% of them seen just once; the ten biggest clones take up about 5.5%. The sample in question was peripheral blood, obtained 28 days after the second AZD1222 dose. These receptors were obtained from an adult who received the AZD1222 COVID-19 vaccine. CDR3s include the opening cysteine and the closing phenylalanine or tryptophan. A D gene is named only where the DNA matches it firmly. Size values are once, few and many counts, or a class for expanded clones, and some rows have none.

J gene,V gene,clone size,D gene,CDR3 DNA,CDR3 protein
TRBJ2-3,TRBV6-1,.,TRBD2,TGTGCCAGCAGTGAAGAGCGTCTAGCGGGGGGTCTCACAGATACGCAGTATTTT,CASSEERLAGGLTDTQYF
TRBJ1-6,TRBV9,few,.,TGTGCCAGCAGCGCCAACCCGGGACAACTTTCACCCCTCCACTTT,CASSANPGQLSPLHF
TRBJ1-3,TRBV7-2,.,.,TGTGCCAGCAGCGTCACGAAGGGAAACACCATATATTTT,CASSVTKGNTIYF
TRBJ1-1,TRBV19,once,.,TGTGCCAGTAGTCCCTGGGAGGGTCGGAACACTGAAGCTTTCTTT,CASSPWEGRNTEAFF
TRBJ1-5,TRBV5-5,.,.,TGTGCCAGCAGCTTGGCCATTGGGGTTAGGGGCCCCCAGCATTTT,CASSLAIGVRGPQHF
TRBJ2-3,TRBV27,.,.,TGTGCCAGCAGTTTTGGAGATACGCAGTATTTT,CASSFGDTQYF
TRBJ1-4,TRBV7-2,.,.,TGTGCCAGCACTCCAAGGGGTACAACTAATGAAAAACTGTTTTTT,CASTPRGTTNEKLFF
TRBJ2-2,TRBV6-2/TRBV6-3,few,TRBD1,TGTGCCAGCAGTCGCAGACAGGGGTCCAACACCGGGGAGCTGTTTTTT,CASSRRQGSNTGELFF
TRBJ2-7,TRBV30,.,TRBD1,TGTGCCTGGAGGGACAGGACCCACGAGCAGTACTTC,CAWRDRTHEQYF
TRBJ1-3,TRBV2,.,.,TGTGCCAGCAGTGAAGGCCGTGTGGGCCTTGGAAACACCATATATTTT,CASSEGRVGLGNTIYF
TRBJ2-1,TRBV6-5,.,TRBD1,TGTGCCAGCAGTTACAGCAAGACAGGGGAAGAGCAGTTCTTC,CASSYSKTGEEQFF
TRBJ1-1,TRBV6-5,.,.,TGTGCCAGCAGCGACTCGACTAGGGACACTGAAGCTTTCTTT,CASSDSTRDTEAFF
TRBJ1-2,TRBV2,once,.,TGTGCCAGCAGTGAAGAGGTCTTCTACACCTTC,CASSEEVFYTF
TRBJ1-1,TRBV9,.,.,TGTGCCAGCAGCGTAGCGGCGAACACTGAAGCTTTCTTT,CASSVAANTEAFF
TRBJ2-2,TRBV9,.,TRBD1,TGTGCCAGCAGCGTATTGGCACAGGGGGATCAAGAGCTGTTTTTT,CASSVLAQGDQELFF
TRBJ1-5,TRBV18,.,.,TGTGCCAGCTCACCGGACCGTAGCAATCAGCCCCAGCATTTT,CASSPDRSNQPQHF
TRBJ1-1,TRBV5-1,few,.,TGCGCCAGCAGCGGCCCGGAGGGATGGACTGAAGCTTTCTTT,CASSGPEGWTEAFF
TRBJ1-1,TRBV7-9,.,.,TGTGCCAGCAGCCGATATTTTTGGGGCGCCGACACTGAAGCTTTCTTT,CASSRYFWGADTEAFF
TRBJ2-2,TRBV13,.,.,TGTGCCAGCGAGGCCACCGGGGAGCTGTTTTTT,CASEATGELFF
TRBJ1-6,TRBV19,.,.,TGTGCCAGTAGTATAGATCAGGGATCACCCCTCCACTTT,CASSIDQGSPLHF
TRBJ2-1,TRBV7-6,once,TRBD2,TGTGCCAGCAGCATACCGACTAGCGGGGGGGCAGGTGAGCAGTTCTTC,CASSIPTSGGAGEQFF
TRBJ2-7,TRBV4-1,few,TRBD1,TGCGCCAGCAGCCCAGCGACAGGGGGCTCCTACGAGCAGTACTTC,CASSPATGGSYEQYF
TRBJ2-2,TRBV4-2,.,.,TGTGCCAGCAGCCCGAGGGCGGGGAGCCGGGAGCTGTTTTTT,CASSPRAGSRELFF
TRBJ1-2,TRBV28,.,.,TGTGCCAGCAGTTCCCTTGGGGCAGCTAACTATGGCTACACCTTC,CASSSLGAANYGYTF
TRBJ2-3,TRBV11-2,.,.,TGTGCCAGCAGCTTAGAACAGGGCGAACGAGATACGCAGTATTTT,CASSLEQGERDTQYF
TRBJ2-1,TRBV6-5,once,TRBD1,TGTGCCAGCAACGGGGTTAGGGGGCGGTACAATGAGCAGTTCTTC,CASNGVRGRYNEQFF
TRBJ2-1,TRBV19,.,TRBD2,TGTGCCAGTAGTATCGGGCGGGGGGCGTACAATGAGCAGTTCTTC,CASSIGRGAYNEQFF
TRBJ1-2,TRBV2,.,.,TGTGCCAGCAGTGACGGGCGAGCAGGGCTGGTCTATGGCTACACCTTC,CASSDGRAGLVYGYTF
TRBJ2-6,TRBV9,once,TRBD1,TGTGCCAGCAGCACCGGACAGGGTGCCGGGGCCAACGTCCTGACTTTC,CASSTGQGAGANVLTF
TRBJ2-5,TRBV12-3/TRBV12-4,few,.,TGTGCCAGTAAAATAGGCGGCATCGAGACCCAGTACTTC,CASKIGGIETQYF
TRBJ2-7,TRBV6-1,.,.,TGTGCCAGCAGTGAATGGGACACCTCATCCTACGAGCAGTACTTC,CASSEWDTSSYEQYF
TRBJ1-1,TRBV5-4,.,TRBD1,TGTGCCAGCAGCACTCGACAGGGGGCCCTGAACACTGAAGCTTTCTTT,CASSTRQGALNTEAFF
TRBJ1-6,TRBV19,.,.,TGTGCCAGTAGTAACCGCCGAGTCTCGGATTCACCCCTCCACTTT,CASSNRRVSDSPLHF
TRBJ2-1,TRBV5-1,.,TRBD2,TGCGCCAGCAAGGACGCGGGGGGAAATGAGCAGTTCTTC,CASKDAGGNEQFF
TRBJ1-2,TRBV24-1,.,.,TGTGCCACCCGGCGGGTATTTAAAACCTATGGCTACACCTTC,CATRRVFKTYGYTF
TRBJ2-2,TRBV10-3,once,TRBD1,TGTGCCACCTCTGGACAGGGGAACACCGGGGAGCTGTTTTTT,CATSGQGNTGELFF
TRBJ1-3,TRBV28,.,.,TGTGCCAGCAGTCCCCCAGCATCTGGAAACACCATATATTTT,CASSPPASGNTIYF
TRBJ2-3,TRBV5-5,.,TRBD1,TGTGCCAGCAGCACGGACAGGGAAACAGATACGCAGTATTTT,CASSTDRETDTQYF
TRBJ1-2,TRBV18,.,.,TGTGCCAGCTCCTTTGACAGAAATAACTATGGCTACACCTTC,CASSFDRNNYGYTF
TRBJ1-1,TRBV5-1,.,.,TGCGCCAGCAGCCCGCCCGGATGGCGGAACAGGGAAGCTTTCTTT,CASSPPGWRNREAFF
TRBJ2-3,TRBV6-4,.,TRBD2,TGTGCCAGCAGTGACCCTAAGGAGCGGGGGGGCTCAGATACGCAGTATTTT,CASSDPKERGGSDTQYF
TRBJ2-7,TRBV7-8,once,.,TGTGCCAGCAGCTTTGTGGGTCTCCTCTCCTACGAGCAGTACTTC,CASSFVGLLSYEQYF
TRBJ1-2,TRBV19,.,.,TGTGCCAGTAGTGTTTTCTCTGGCTACACCTTC,CASSVFSGYTF
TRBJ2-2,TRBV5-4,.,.,TGTGCCAGCAGCTTGGGCGACAGAAACACCGGGGAGCTGTTTTTT,CASSLGDRNTGELFF
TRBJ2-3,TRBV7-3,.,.,TGTGCCAGCAGCCCAGCCGGTCTTGGGGGCGATACGCAGTATTTT,CASSPAGLGGDTQYF
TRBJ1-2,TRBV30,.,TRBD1,TGTGCCTTGATGGACAGGCCCAGGGCTAACTATGGCTACACCTTC,CALMDRPRANYGYTF
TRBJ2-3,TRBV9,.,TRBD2,TGTGCCAGCAGCCCCCGGGGGGGCCAAGATACGCAGTATTTT,CASSPRGGQDTQYF
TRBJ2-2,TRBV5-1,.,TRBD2,TGCGCCAGCAGCCCGTACGGACTAGCGGGGGGGCTGTCCGGGGAGCTGTTTTTT,CASSPYGLAGGLSGELFF
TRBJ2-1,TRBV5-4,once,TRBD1,TGTGCCAGCAGCTTGCGGGACAGCTCCTACAATGAGCAGTTCTTC,CASSLRDSSYNEQFF
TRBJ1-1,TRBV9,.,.,TGTGCCAGCAGCGTAGGGGGTGGGGGCACTGAAGCTTTCTTT,CASSVGGGGTEAFF
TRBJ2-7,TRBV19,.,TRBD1,TGTGCCAGTAGTATGGGGACAGGGACCGTTCTCGAGCAGTACTTC,CASSMGTGTVLEQYF
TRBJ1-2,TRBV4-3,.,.,TGCGCCAGCAGCCAAGATAGGGCTTCAGGGAATGGATATGGCTACACCTTC,CASSQDRASGNGYGYTF